This TCR beta chain was documented in a study of cytomegalovirus exposure and HLA in healthy donors. General observations from the study: Usually a TCR sequence was rare, but some public TCRs were found in many donors. It has been reported that TCR beta sequences accurately predicted the HLA-A and HLA-B alleles of most subjects. Later analysis indicated greater clonal expansion among HLA-associated TCR beta chains than among equally common other chains. Reports showed the classifier diagnosing cytomegalovirus status with high specificity and sensitivity.

For this clone: Antigen: not known.

Vbeta (60) and Jbeta (13) primers were used in the PCR. Some clones are missing from TCRdb's copy, which holds only in-frame ones; the method was immunoSEQ multiplex PCR. The sample includes roughly 150,000 clones, about three quarters of them seen just once. CDR3 length: 16 amino acids. Germline assignment: CDR1 MNHNY and CDR2 SVGAGI (reference sequence). Losses at the gene ends were 5 bases for V and 3 bases for J; bases not matched to a gene: 5. The source of this sequence is a female donor in good health and CMV-seronegative. Sequencing was performed on PBMCs. The chain joins TRBV6-6 to TRBJ2-6; TRBD1 matches at 9 bases. Here the CDR3 reads CASSPQGAGGANVLTF. CDR3 DNA: TGTGCCAGCAGTCCACAGGGGGCGGGTGGGGCCAACGTCCTGACTTTC.